This TCR beta chain derives from a study of cytomegalovirus exposure and HLA in healthy donors. General study points: The classifier reportedly diagnosed cytomegalovirus status with high sensitivity and specificity. Available immune exposure information covered CMV serostatus only. An apparent linkage of common viral pathogens to several of the most significant clusters emerged in a later analysis. Some V segments (TRBV6-2 and TRBV6-3 among them) were excluded as indistinguishable.

Trimming pared 5 bases from V and 2 bases from J, leaving 13 bases between. This CDR3 has 15 residues. The germline V gene encodes CDR1 LNHDA and CDR2 SQIVND (reference sequence). PCR primers comprised 60 Vbeta and 13 Jbeta primers. Assay used: immunoSEQ multiplex PCR; TCRdb lists only in-frame clones, some missing. This sample carries 100,000 to 150,000 clones, approximately 10% of them seen once, and the ten largest clones take roughly 6.4%. This clone has just a few counts. What it binds is unknown. Specimen: PBMCs. The sequence came from a woman in her thirties or forties in good health and CMV-seropositive. The V and J genes are TRBV19 and TRBJ2-1, with D perhaps matching TRBD2 (7 bases). This CDR3 is CASSVWGGPYNEQFF. The CDR3 nucleotides read TGTGCCAGTAGTGTTTGGGGGGGGCCCTACAATGAGCAGTTCTTC. The full variable domain, its missing parts supplied by reference TRBV19 and TRBJ2-1, is DGGITQSPKYLFRKEGQNVTLSCEQNLNHDAMYWYRQDPGQGLRLIYYSQIVNDFQKGDIAEGYSVSREKKESFPLTVTSAQKNPTAFYLCASSVWGGPYNEQFFGPGTRLTVL.